Detailed here is one T cell receptor (beta chain). What it binds is unknown. A sample-barcoded 5' primer and a J-beta primer mix were used in a second PCR of roughly 7 to 12 cycles. Via MiXCR, TCRdb re-called the 5' RACE reads, giving one row per CDR3 protein. The table lists about 670,000 distinct CDR3 sequences, roughly half of them singletons, with 13% in the top ten. Each donor was a healthy Caucasian individual from Russia, aged roughly 6 to 90. The sample belongs to a study of blood T cells in healthy people across ages. The CDR3 runs to 15 residues. Trimming stripped 4 bases from V and 9 bases from J, with 19 bases between. The V gene's germline CDR1 is SGHNT and CDR2 YENEEA. Overall study findings and caveats: Age brought a roughly linear fall in TCR beta diversity measured per million T cells.

V usage is TRBV11-3 and J usage is TRBJ2-1, with D maybe TRBD1 (5 bases). Sequences were obtained from blood. This receptor was identified in a woman aged 80 or over in good health. The CDR3 loop reads CASSSKGLKSGEQFF. DNA for the CDR3: TGTGCCAGCAGCTCAAAGGGGCTGAAATCCGGTGAGCAGTTCTTC.